Listed below are T cell receptor beta chains from one sample, sequenced in a study of read filtering for tumor transcriptome and immune sequencing. One entry per CDR3 protein results from TCRdb running MiXCR on the reads. The data hold about 63,000 distinct CDR3 sequences, with approximately 15% observed a single time. Sample: a population of CD138-negative cells sorted from bone marrow. These receptors all stem from a donor aged 40 or over with multiple myeloma. CDR3s include the opening cysteine and the closing phenylalanine or tryptophan. D genes are given only for firm matches. Part of the rows lack a size; the others show once, few, many or a class for expanded clones.

v_gene	j_gene	len	abundance	d_gene	CDR3aa	CDR3nt
TRBV29-1	TRBJ1-2	16	many	TRBD1	CSVETVPGQHNYGYTF	TGCAGCGTTGAGACAGTCCCGGGACAGCATAACTATGGCTACACCTTC
TRBV28	TRBJ2-5	16	many	TRBD2	CASRIRLAGAQETQYF	TGTGCCAGCAGAATAAGACTAGCGGGTGCCCAAGAGACCCAGTACTTC
TRBV27	TRBJ1-1	15	many	TRBD1	CASSADRGMNTEAFF	TGTGCCAGCAGTGCCGACAGGGGCATGAACACTGAAGCTTTCTTT
TRBV27	TRBJ2-6	17	many	NA	CVSSHSGQFSGANVLTF	TGTGTCAGCAGTCACTCCGGACAGTTCTCTGGGGCCAACGTCCTGACTTTC
TRBV11-2	TRBJ2-7	13	few	NA	CASSNTDGLQQYF	TGTGCCAGCAGCAACACCGACGGGTTGCAGCAGTACTTC
TRBV20-1	TRBJ2-1	14	few	NA	CSARDSLGLNEQFF	TGCAGTGCTAGAGATTCTCTCGGACTTAATGAGCAGTTCTTC
TRBV29-1	TRBJ2-3	16	few	TRBD2	CSVEDRGLGGTDTQYF	TGCAGCGTTGAAGATCGAGGACTAGGGGGCACAGATACGCAGTATTTT
TRBV7-9	TRBJ2-5	15	NA	TRBD1	CASSWAPGQRETQYF	TGTGCCAGCAGCTGGGCTCCGGGACAGAGAGAGACCCAGTACTTC
TRBV24-1	TRBJ2-3	15	many	TRBD1	CATSVRTGLTDTQYF	TGTGCCACCAGTGTGCGGACAGGACTCACAGATACGCAGTATTTT
TRBV7-9	TRBJ1-1	13	NA	NA	CASSLARTPEAFF	TGTGCCAGCAGCTTAGCGAGGACACCTGAAGCTTTCTTT
TRBV3-1	TRBJ2-1	16	NA	NA	CASSPPEQRSYKEQFF	TGTGCCAGCAGTCCCCCGGAACAGAGATCCTACAAGGAGCAGTTCTTC
TRBV5-1	TRBJ2-1	13	many	NA	CASSSQGNNEQFF	TGCGCCAGCAGCTCTCAGGGGAACAATGAGCAGTTCTTC
TRBV6-6	TRBJ1-5	15	NA	NA	CASIGGQGGNQPQHF	TGTGCCAGCATCGGGGGGCAGGGCGGCAATCAGCCTCAGCATTTT
TRBV7-2	TRBJ1-5	15	few	NA	CASSLNKGPNQPQHF	TGTGCCAGCAGCTTAAATAAGGGACCGAATCAGCCCCAGCATTTT
TRBV29-1	TRBJ1-2	12	many	NA	CSVVGGPYGYTF	TGCAGCGTTGTAGGGGGGCCATATGGCTACACCTTC
TRBV20-1	TRBJ1-6	14	many	NA	CSARAHAGNSPLHF	TGCAGTGCTAGAGCCCACGCGGGGAATTCACCCCTCCACTTT
TRBV28	TRBJ2-3	12	NA	NA	CASSLFSDTQYF	TGTGCCAGCAGTTTATTTTCAGATACGCAGTATTTT
TRBV29-1	TRBJ1-3	11	NA	NA	CSVSLSNTIYF	TGCAGCGTTTCCTTGAGCAACACCATATATTTT
TRBV7-9	TRBJ2-2	15	many	TRBD1	CASSRQGRETGELFF	TGTGCCAGCAGCCGACAGGGAAGGGAGACCGGGGAGCTGTTTTTT
TRBV29-1	TRBJ2-6	14	many	NA	CSVVGGSGANVLTF	TGCAGCGTTGTTGGGGGCTCTGGGGCCAACGTTCTGACTTTC
TRBV4-2	TRBJ2-7	16	many	TRBD2	CASSQTGGTTLYEQYF	TGTGCCAGCAGCCAGACGGGGGGGACAACACTTTACGAGCAGTACTTC
TRBV20-1	TRBJ1-1	15	NA	NA	CSARDSQTSNTEAFF	TGCAGTGCTAGAGACTCCCAGACAAGCAACACTGAAGCTTTCTTT
TRBV5-1	TRBJ2-3	14	NA	TRBD1	CASGGGQGADTQYF	TGCGCCAGCGGAGGCGGTCAGGGGGCAGATACGCAGTATTTT
TRBV7-9	TRBJ1-5	15	many	NA	CASSYGQSWNQPQHF	TGTGCCAGCAGCTATGGACAGTCCTGGAATCAGCCCCAGCATTTT
TRBV30	TRBJ2-3	16	many	NA	CAWSAFGARGKDTQYF	TGTGCCTGGAGTGCGTTCGGGGCAAGAGGGAAAGATACGCAGTATTTT
TRBV20-1	TRBJ2-1	16	many	TRBD2	CSASQLAGSSYNEQFF	TGCAGTGCTAGTCAGCTAGCGGGGAGCTCCTACAATGAGCAGTTCTTC
TRBV5-4	TRBJ2-1	14	many	TRBD2	CASSVSGSLNEQFF	TGTGCCAGCAGCGTGAGCGGGAGTCTTAATGAGCAGTTCTTC
TRBV5-4	TRBJ1-5	13	many	TRBD1	CASSPGTGGPQHF	TGTGCCAGCAGCCCCGGGACAGGCGGGCCCCAGCATTTT
TRBV28	TRBJ2-2	12	many	NA	CASSSGFGELFF	TGTGCCAGCAGTTCTGGTTTTGGGGAGCTGTTTTTT
TRBV6-6	TRBJ2-7	13	many	NA	CASTKRPNYEQYF	TGTGCCAGCACTAAGCGGCCCAACTACGAGCAGTACTTC
TRBV7-2	TRBJ2-1	13	many	NA	CASSPVEGYEQFF	TGTGCCAGCAGCCCGGTCGAGGGTTACGAGCAGTTCTTC
TRBV29-1	TRBJ2-5	12	many	NA	CSSFESGETQYF	TGCAGCTCTTTCGAGTCGGGGGAGACCCAGTACTTC
TRBV20-1	TRBJ2-3	13	many	TRBD2	CSARVAGVDTQYF	TGCAGTGCTAGAGTAGCGGGAGTAGATACGCAGTATTTT
TRBV15	TRBJ1-1	14	many	NA	CATSKDTQAIDVFF	TGTGCCACCAGCAAAGATACCCAGGCAATCGACGTTTTCTTT
TRBV5-1	TRBJ2-5	14	NA	TRBD2	CASSSNSGTQTQYF	TGCGCCAGCAGCTCTAACAGCGGGACCCAGACCCAGTACTTC
TRBV25-1	TRBJ1-1	15	many	NA	CASSEWGRGNTEAFF	TGTGCCAGCAGTGAATGGGGCAGGGGGAACACTGAAGCTTTCTTT
TRBV29-1	TRBJ2-1	17	many	NA	CSVYTVGASDRYNEQFF	TGCAGCGTCTACACAGTTGGGGCTAGCGACCGTTACAATGAGCAGTTCTTC
TRBV25-1	TRBJ2-5	13	many	NA	CASDRKGEETQYF	TGTGCCAGCGACCGAAAGGGGGAAGAGACCCAGTACTTC
TRBV7-9	TRBJ2-7	14	many	NA	CASRSDKTPYEQYF	TGTGCCAGCAGGTCAGACAAGACCCCCTACGAGCAGTACTTC
TRBV18	TRBJ2-7	15	many	TRBD2	CASSPTSGVGDEQYF	TGTGCCAGCTCACCGACTAGCGGGGTCGGGGACGAGCAGTACTTC
TRBV5-1	TRBJ2-7	11	many	NA	CASSFSYEQYF	TGCGCCAGCAGCTTCTCCTACGAGCAGTACTTC
TRBV10-3	TRBJ2-1	13	few	NA	CAISDVINNEQFF	TGTGCCATCAGTGATGTGATCAACAATGAGCAGTTCTTC
TRBV6-1	TRBJ1-4	14	many	TRBD1	CASDDRGTSEKLFF	TGTGCCAGCGACGACAGGGGGACCTCTGAAAAACTGTTTTTT
TRBV9	TRBJ2-2	16	many	TRBD2	CASSVQAGANTGELFF	TGTGCCAGCAGCGTACAAGCGGGAGCGAACACCGGGGAGCTGTTTTTT
TRBV24-1	TRBJ1-5	17	many	NA	CATSERSDPIGNQPQHF	TGTGCCACCAGTGAAAGGTCGGACCCGATAGGTAATCAGCCCCAGCATTTT
TRBV30	TRBJ1-1	14	NA	TRBD1	CAWSVTGANTEAFF	TGTGCCTGGAGTGTTACAGGGGCTAACACTGAAGCTTTCTTT
TRBV7-8	TRBJ1-4	16	many	NA	CASSRASSAFGEKLFF	TGTGCCAGCAGCCGAGCATCCTCAGCTTTCGGCGAAAAACTGTTTTTT
TRBV20-1	TRBJ2-7	15	NA	NA	CSAHNGQGGSYDQYF	TGCAGTGCCCACAATGGGCAGGGGGGATCCTACGATCAGTACTTC
TRBV19	TRBJ2-3	13	NA	NA	CASKASVADTQYF	TGTGCCAGTAAGGCTAGCGTCGCAGATACGCAGTATTTT
TRBV27	TRBJ1-5	17	many	NA	CASSLWADFASNQPQHF	TGTGCCAGCAGTTTATGGGCCGACTTCGCTAGCAATCAGCCCCAGCATTTT
TRBV6-2/TRBV6-3	TRBJ2-7	16	many	TRBD2	CASSTASGIRTYEQYF	TGTGCCAGCAGCACCGCAAGCGGGATAAGGACCTACGAGCAGTACTTC
TRBV7-3	TRBJ2-2	14	few	TRBD1	CASSDRTGAGELFF	TGTGCCAGCAGCGACCGGACAGGCGCCGGGGAGCTGTTTTTT
TRBV19	TRBJ2-3	14	many	TRBD2	CASSIPAGEDTQYF	TGTGCCAGTAGTATTCCCGCGGGAGAAGATACGCAGTATTTT
TRBV29-1	TRBJ1-1	15	many	NA	CSVPLGPSYGTEAFF	TGCAGCGTTCCATTGGGGCCGAGTTATGGCACTGAAGCTTTCTTT
TRBV3-1	TRBJ1-2	15	many	NA	CASSQDPTGIPGYTF	TGTGCCAGCAGCCAAGACCCAACAGGGATTCCTGGCTACACCTTC
TRBV7-2	TRBJ2-2	15	many	NA	CASSLPQGLTGELFF	TGTGCCAGCAGCCTGCCACAGGGTCTCACCGGGGAGCTGTTTTTT
TRBV29-1	TRBJ1-2	14	many	NA	CSVPSYEGGYGYTF	TGCAGCGTTCCATCCTACGAAGGGGGCTATGGCTACACCTTC
TRBV30	TRBJ2-3	18	many	TRBD2	CAWRAPNNPSGSSDTQYF	TGTGCCTGGAGAGCTCCAAATAATCCTAGCGGGAGTTCAGATACGCAGTATTTT
TRBV5-1	TRBJ2-1	13	many	NA	CASSLGLVDEQFF	TGCGCCAGCAGCTTGGGGCTAGTCGATGAGCAGTTCTTC
TRBV5-1	TRBJ2-3	16	NA	NA	CASSLGTQGRTDTQYF	TGCGCCAGCAGCTTGGGAACTCAGGGTCGCACAGATACGCAGTATTTT